This TCR beta chain is drawn from a study of a mutant IDH1 vaccine in newly diagnosed glioma. Background on the study: The study gave patients eight vaccinations in weeks 1, 3, 5, 7, 11, 15, 19, 23. Treated individuals were around 60% male and around 40% female, averaging 40.4 years of age. Patients' prior therapy spanned radiotherapy, temozolomide, or both; most underwent both.

The CDR3 has 13 amino acids. Germline CDR1 reads MRHNA; CDR2 reads SNTAGT. Trimming stripped 5 bases from V and 4 bases from J, with 8 bases between. With respect to this clone: Its cognate antigen is unknown.

Measured with immunoSEQ multiplex PCR; TCRdb has only the in-frame clones, and not every one. The data hold about 36,000 clones, with 81% observed a single time. Sample time point: week 5, during vaccination. Vaccine doses each comprised 300 ug of mutant IDH1 20-mer peptide, with topical imiquimod. Donor tumors were new WHO grade 3 or 4 IDH1-mutant, ATRX-lost astrocytomas. The sequences come from PBMCs, collected from a glioma patient whose treatment included an IDH1 peptide vaccine. The sequence came from a man aged 45-60 years with glioma. The gene calls are TRBV6-4 and TRBJ2-2, with a weak D call TRBD1 (5 bases). CDR3 sequence (DNA): TGTGCCAGCAGTTCAGGGCCCACCGGGGAGCTGTTTTTT. This translates into CASSSGPTGELFF.